The clone carrying this TCR beta chain was counted a few times. The antigen remains unidentified. The record originates from a study of T cells after yellow fever vaccination. Universal primer sites and UMIs were introduced during 5'RACE template-switching synthesis of TCR cDNA. TCRdb independently ran MiXCR on the 5' RACE reads; one entry per CDR3 protein. The repertoire includes 610,000 or so distinct CDR3 sequences, about 12% of them detected once, and around 14% sits in the top ten. There are 15 residues in the CDR3. V dropped 7 bases and J dropped 6 bases, with 20 bases sitting between them. Findings of the study overall: A minor fraction of clonotypes spanned both CD4 and CD8 compartments. Detected again after the booster were most primary-vaccination clones, at 96% CD4 and around 91% CD8. High-abundance clonotypes from the bulk population could contaminate FACS-sorted repertoires.

This TCR was sampled from a man between 25 and 39 years old who received the YFV17D yellow fever vaccine. This chain connects TRBV12-3 or TRBV12-4 to TRBJ2-3, with D perhaps being TRBD1 or TRBD2 (5 bases each). The source was PBMCs, collected on the day of the yellow fever booster vaccination. The CDR3 DNA is TGTGCCAGCATTCAACGACCGGGGCCCACTGATACGCAGTATTTT. Translated, it gives CASIQRPGPTDTQYF.